This record concerns one T cell receptor (beta chain) sequence. The antigen remains undetermined. Germline CDR1 SGHDT, CDR2 YYEEEE. The CDR3 runs 15 residues. J gave up 3 bases and V 2 bases, and 8 bases lay outside the gene matches. The data are from a study of cytomegalovirus exposure and HLA in healthy donors. Study findings and constraints: High specificity and sensitivity for cytomegalovirus status were reported for the classifier. Generally TCR sequences proved uncommon, though certain public TCRs appeared in numerous donors. The TCR clusters that emerged in the first cohort tended, a later analysis found, to co-occur in the 120 or so validation repertoires.

TCRdb's table, derived via immunoSEQ multiplex PCR, lists solely in-frame clones and lacks some. The sample carries approximately 81,000 clones, 85% to 95% recorded once. Sequencing used PBMCs. The TCR sequence derives from a man between 18 and 29 years old in good health and CMV-seronegative. V is TRBV5-6 and J is TRBJ2-7, with 7 bases matching TRBD1. The CDR3 nucleotides are TGTGCCAGCAGCTTAAATCCGGACAGGTACTACGAGCAGTACTTC. Encoded protein: CASSLNPDRYYEQYF.